The 24 T cell receptor beta chains below were found in one sample sequenced in a study of blood T cells in healthy people across ages. Primers used in a second PCR of about 7 to 12 cycles were a sample-barcoded 5' primer and a J-beta primer mix. TCRdb recomputed calls from the 5' RACE reads with MiXCR, one row per CDR3 protein. The sample carries roughly 1,700,000 distinct CDR3 sequences, roughly 30% recorded once. The sample consisted of blood. These receptors originate from a woman between 25 and 40 years old in good health.

This chain joins TRBV27 and TRBJ2-7; D is unresolved. This CDR3 contains 13 residues. The V gene lost 6 bases and the J gene lost 5 bases, with 14 bases spanning the gap. Germline V gene lookup returns CDR1 MNHEY and CDR2 SMNVEV (reference sequence). CDR3 loop: CASSRLPQNEQYF. Here the CDR3 DNA reads TGTGCCAGCAGCCGTTTACCGCAGAACGAGCAGTACTTC.

CDR3 residues: CASSRRSRETQYF. DNA of the CDR3: TGTGCCAGCAGTCGGCGTAGCCGGGAGACCCAGTACTTC. This chain joins TRBV12-3 or TRBV12-4 and TRBJ2-5; D is uncertain. The ends were cut back, 5 bases at V and 5 bases at J, with 12 bases in the middle. There are 13 residues in the CDR3.

With regard to this clonotype: This may stem from a read error, because a much larger clone lies one nucleotide away. The chain carries TRBV7-8 and TRBJ1-5; D gene unclear. CDR1 and CDR2 (germline): SGHVS, FQNEAQ. CDR3 length: 13 residues. CDR3 sequence (DNA): TGTGCCAGCAGCTTAGACCTTTATCAGCCCCGGCATTTT. It yields the protein CASSLDLYQPRHF.

This clonotype was seen repeatedly, ten times or more. The rearrangement uses TRBV29-1 and TRBJ2-3; tentatively, D is TRBD1 (5 bases). Germline V gene lookup returns CDR1 SQVTM and CDR2 ANQGSEA. The CDR3 has 13 amino acids. Trimming took 6 bases from V and 7 from J, leaving 17 bases between them. CDR3 residues: CSVVARVLNTQYF. CDR3 DNA sequence: TGCAGCGTCGTGGCCAGGGTTTTGAATACGCAGTATTTT.

This clonotype was counted a single time. This chain uses TRBV24-1 with TRBJ1-2; TRBD1 might be the D (6 bases). Trimming left V 5 bases short and J 10 bases short, with 19 bases between. This CDR3 spans 14 amino acids. Per germline, CDR1 KGHDR and CDR2 SFDVKD. CDR3 bases: TGTGCCACCAGTGTTGGCAGGGGAAGAGATGACTACACCTTC. Translated, it gives CATSVGRGRDDYTF.

This chain uses TRBV20-1 with TRBJ1-1; D is undetermined. V was trimmed by 1 base and J by 1 base, leaving 10 bases between them. The length of the CDR3 is 14 residues. Per the germline V gene, CDR1 is DFQATT and CDR2 is SNEGSKA (reference sequence). Here the CDR3 reads CSARGLVKNTEAFF. The CDR3, as DNA: TGCAGTGCTAGAGGTTTGGTTAAGAACACTGAAGCTTTCTTT.

The chain recombines TRBV20-1 with TRBJ1-2, with TRBD1 matching 7 bases. V shed 0 bases and J 3 bases; nucleotides not matched to a gene: 4. This CDR3 contains 14 residues. Germline CDR1 is DFQATT and CDR2 is SNEGSKA (reference sequence). In nucleotides, the CDR3 is TGCAGTGCTAGAGATGAGGGGACAGACTATGGCTACACCTTC. It yields the protein CSARDEGTDYGYTF.

There are many counts of this clonotype. This sequence joins TRBV12-3 or TRBV12-4 and TRBJ2-5; TRBD1 matches at 11 bases. Trimming at V came to 5 bases and at J to 5 bases, leaving 7 bases not matched to a gene. The CDR3 is 15 residues long. Here the CDR3 DNA reads TGTGCCAGCAGTCCCAGGACAGGGGGCTACGAGACCCAGTACTTC. This sequence encodes CASSPRTGGYETQYF.

Notes on this clonotype: This clone may be a read error of a much larger clone one base away. This chain joins TRBV5-1 and TRBJ2-1; 7 bases map to TRBD2. CDR1 is SGHRS and CDR2 is YFSETQ in the germline V gene. The V and J ends lost 4 bases and 0 bases, in that order; junction bases with no gene match: 4. The CDR3 is made up of 15 amino acids. The CDR3 DNA sequence: TGCGCCAGCAGCCGGGGGGACTGCTCCTACAATGAGCAGTTCTTC. It translates to CASSRGDCSYNEQFF.

The rearrangement uses TRBV3-1 and TRBJ1-1; D not certain. Deletions cut 3 bases from V and 4 bases from J, with 12 bases between. This CDR3 contains 14 residues. The germline CDR1 and CDR2 sequences are LGHDT and YNNKEL (reference sequence). This CDR3 reads CASSHGPRATEAFF. The CDR3 bases are TGTGCCAGCAGCCACGGGCCCCGGGCCACTGAAGCTTTCTTT.

This chain connects TRBV19 to TRBJ2-1, with TRBD1 as a possible D gene (5 bases). V was shortened by 0 bases and J by 3 bases, with 12 bases between the two germline ends. This CDR3 is 16 amino acids long. Germline CDR1 reads LNHDA; CDR2 reads SQIVND (reference sequence). DNA for the CDR3: TGTGCCAGTAGTATAGATCTCCAGGGCGGCTACAATGAGCAGTTCTTC. It codes for CASSIDLQGGYNEQFF.

This clonotype was seen a few times. The gene calls are TRBV6-1 and TRBJ1-1; D gene ambiguous. V lost 6 bases and J 1 base, leaving 9 bases between the germline ends. The CDR3 extends over 13 amino acids. Germline CDR1 MNHNS, CDR2 SASEGT. Written as DNA, the CDR3 is TGTGCCAGCAGCACGGACGGGAACACTGAAGCTTTCTTT. It specifies CASSTDGNTEAFF.

This clonotype was picked up many times. V and J are TRBV10-3 and TRBJ1-1; no clear D gene. CDR3 length: 13 residues. Trimming took 0 bases from V and 6 from J, leaving 8 bases between them. Germline CDR1 ENHRY, CDR2 SYGVKD. The chain's CDR3 is CAISESGQPEAFF. CDR3 coding DNA: TGTGCCATCAGTGAGTCGGGTCAGCCTGAAGCTTTCTTT.

V and J are TRBV3-1 and TRBJ2-1; possible D gene TRBD1, 6 bases. The germline CDR1 and CDR2 sequences are LGHDT and YNNKEL (reference sequence). Trimming shortened V by 1 base and J by 12 bases, and 13 bases separated the two germline ends. CDR3 length: 13 amino acids. In nucleotides, the CDR3 is TGTGCCAGCAGCCAAGCGGTCGCAGGGGTGCAGTTCTTC. Translated, it gives CASSQAVAGVQFF.

Comments on this clonotype: Possible read error: a much larger clone is one base away. This rearrangement joins TRBV7-2 to TRBJ2-3, with TRBD2 as a possible D gene (6 bases). This CDR3 contains 14 residues. Germline assignment: CDR1 SGHTA and CDR2 FQGNSA. The DNA for the CDR3 is TGTGCCGGCAGCCCCCAAGGCCGGACTAATACGCAGTATTTT. It translates to CAGSPQGRTNTQYF.

This clonotype was recorded a few times. CDR3 loop: CASSFSSTSGGPLQYF. The CDR3 coding sequence is TGTGCCAGCAGCTTTTCTTCGACTAGCGGGGGGCCGCTACAGTACTTC. The chain has TRBV5-5 and TRBJ2-7; TRBD2 agrees at 13 bases. Germline-derived CDR1 and CDR2 are SGHKS and YYEKEE (reference sequence). V dropped 2 bases and J dropped 10; count of bases not matched to a gene: 12. The CDR3 is made up of 16 amino acids.

The chain joins TRBV6-2 or TRBV6-3 to TRBJ2-1; D not certain. The CDR3 contains 15 residues. Trimming stripped 3 bases from V and 2 bases from J, with 11 bases between. CDR1 MNHEY and CDR2 SVGEGT come from the germline V gene. This CDR3 is CASSYRSGAYNEQFF. For the CDR3, the DNA is TGTGCCAGCAGTTATCGGTCAGGAGCCTACAATGAGCAGTTCTTC.

This clonotype was counted many times. The chain employs TRBV5-1 and TRBJ2-7; 8 bases align to TRBD1. The junction had 15 bases not matched to a gene; V was cut back by 4 bases and J by 0 bases. The CDR3 is 18 amino acids. The V gene's germline CDR1 is SGHRS and CDR2 YFSETQ. CDR3 residues: CASSRTGGSSGYSYEQYF. The CDR3 DNA reads as TGCGCCAGCAGCAGAACAGGGGGGAGTAGCGGCTACTCCTACGAGCAGTACTTC. The full variable domain, completed using reference TRBV5-1 and TRBJ2-7, is KAGVTQTPRYLIKTRGQQVTLSCSPISGHRSVSWYQQTPGQGLQFLFEYFSETQRNKGNFPGRFSGRQFSNSRSEMNVSTLELGDSALYLCASSRTGGSSGYSYEQYFGPGTRLTVT.

Ten or more counts support this clonotype. J is TRBJ2-4 and V is TRBV29-1, with D possibly being TRBD2 (5 bases). Germline CDR1 is SQVTM and CDR2 is ANQGSEA. V gave up 5 bases and J gave up 0 bases, with 8 bases separating them. CDR3 length equals 13 residues. The CDR3 DNA sequence: TGCAGCGTTTCGGGGATAGCCAAAAACATTCAGTACTTC. Protein product: CSVSGIAKNIQYF.

At least ten counts were recorded for this clonotype. The gene calls are TRBV7-9 and TRBJ2-6, with D possibly TRBD1 on 6 matching bases. Between the trimmed V and J ends, which lost 8 bases and 0 bases, there was a span of 17 bases. The CDR3 totals 17 residues. Germline lookup yields CDR1 SEHNR and CDR2 FQNEAQ (reference sequence). The CDR3 bases are TGTGCCAGCGAATGGGACAAGGGTAACTCTGGGGCCAACGTCCTGACTTTC. Protein: CASEWDKGNSGANVLTF.

The rearrangement links TRBV10-1 to TRBJ2-3, with a weak D call TRBD2 (5 bases). V gave up 5 bases and J gave up 2 bases, with 11 bases separating them. CDR1 and CDR2 (germline): WNHNN, SYGVQD (reference sequence). This CDR3 is 14 amino acids long. DNA of the CDR3: TGCGCCAGCAGTACCGGGATTCACACAGATACGCAGTATTTT. It is translated as CASSTGIHTDTQYF.

This clonotype was recorded at least ten times. The V call is TRBV5-5, the J call TRBJ2-1; 7 bases agree with TRBD1. The CDR3 runs 17 residues. J gave up 5 bases and V 4 bases, and 15 bases lay outside the gene matches. Germline CDR1 is SGHKS and CDR2 is YYEKEE (reference sequence). CDR3 region: CASSRRSPMTGNNEQFF. CDR3 DNA: TGTGCCAGCAGCCGGAGGAGCCCTATGACAGGGAACAATGAGCAGTTCTTC.

In DNA form, the CDR3 reads TGCGCCAGCAGCAGGGGGGGTCCCCCGCCCGAGACCCAGTACTTC. It is translated as CASSRGGPPPETQYF. This rearrangement joins TRBV5-1 to TRBJ2-5, with a weak D call TRBD2 (7 bases). The V end lost 4 bases, the J end lost 5 bases, and 18 bases lay between the germline ends. Germline CDR1 and CDR2: SGHRS and YFSETQ. This CDR3 has 15 amino acids.

With respect to this clonotype: A much bigger clone sits one base away, suggesting this may be a read error. This chain links TRBV11-1 with TRBJ2-5; no reliable D call. The CDR3 consists of 14 residues. In germline, CDR1 is SGHAT, CDR2 FQDESV (reference sequence). The CDR3 loop is CVSSLTSSLETQYF. Written as DNA, the CDR3 is TGTGTCAGCAGCTTAACAAGCTCTCTGGAGACCCAGTACTTC.